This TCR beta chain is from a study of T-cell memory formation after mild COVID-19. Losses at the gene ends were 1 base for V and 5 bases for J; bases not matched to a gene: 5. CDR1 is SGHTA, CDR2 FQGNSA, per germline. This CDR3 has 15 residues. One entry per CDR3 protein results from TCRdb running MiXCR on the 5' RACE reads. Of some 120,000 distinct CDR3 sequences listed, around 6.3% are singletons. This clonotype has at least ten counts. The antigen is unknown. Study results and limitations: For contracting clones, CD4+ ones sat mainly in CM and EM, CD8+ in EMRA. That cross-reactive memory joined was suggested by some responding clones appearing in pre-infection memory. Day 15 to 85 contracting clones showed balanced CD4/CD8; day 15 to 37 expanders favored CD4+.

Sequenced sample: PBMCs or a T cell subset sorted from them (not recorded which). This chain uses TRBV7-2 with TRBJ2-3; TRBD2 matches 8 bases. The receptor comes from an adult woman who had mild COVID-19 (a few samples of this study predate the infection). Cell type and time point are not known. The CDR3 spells CASSLGGGRGDTQYF. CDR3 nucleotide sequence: TGTGCCAGCAGCTTAGGCGGGGGGCGGGGAGATACGCAGTATTTT.